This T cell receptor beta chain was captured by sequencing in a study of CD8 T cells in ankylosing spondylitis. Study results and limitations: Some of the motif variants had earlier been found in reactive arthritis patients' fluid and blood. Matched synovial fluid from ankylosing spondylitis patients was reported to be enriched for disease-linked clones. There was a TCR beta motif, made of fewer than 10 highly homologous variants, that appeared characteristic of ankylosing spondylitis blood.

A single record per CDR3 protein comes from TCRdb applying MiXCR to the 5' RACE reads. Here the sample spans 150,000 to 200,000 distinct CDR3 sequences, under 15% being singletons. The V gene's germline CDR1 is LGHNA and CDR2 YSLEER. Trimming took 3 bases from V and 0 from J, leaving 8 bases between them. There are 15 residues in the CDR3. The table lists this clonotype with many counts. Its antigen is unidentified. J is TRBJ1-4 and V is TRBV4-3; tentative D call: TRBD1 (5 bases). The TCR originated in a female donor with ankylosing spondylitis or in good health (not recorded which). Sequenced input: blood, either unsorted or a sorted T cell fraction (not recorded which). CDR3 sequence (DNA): TGCGCCAGCAGCCAGGAGGGGACAACTAATGAAAAACTGTTTTTT. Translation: CASSQEGTTNEKLFF.